These 16 T cell receptor beta chains were all obtained from the same sample, sequenced in a study of T cells after yellow fever vaccination. TCRdb called the 5' RACE reads again in MiXCR, with one record for every CDR3 protein. Here the sample spans approximately 300,000 distinct CDR3 sequences, around 6.8% being singletons. Sequencing used PBMCs, obtained around 45 days after the first yellow fever vaccination. The receptors stem from a man between 18 and 35 years old who received the YFV17D yellow fever vaccine.

The CDR3 DNA follows: TGTGCCAGCTCAGTGGGGACAGGGGGCTACGAGCAGTACGTC. Its protein is CASSVGTGGYEQYV. The chain is built from TRBV18 and TRBJ2-7, with 11 bases identical to TRBD1. Germline V lookup: CDR1 KGHSH, CDR2 LQKENI. The CDR3 spans 14 residues. Unmatched junction bases numbered 3, after V lost 5 bases and J lost 3 bases.

V usage is TRBV7-8 and J usage is TRBJ2-7, with 9 bases aligning to TRBD1. The CDR3 sequence is 14 residues long. The germline gives CDR1 SGHVS, CDR2 FQNEAQ. The ends lost 5 bases at V and 2 bases at J; junction bases unmatched: 4. This CDR3 reads CASSIRQGAYEQYV. As DNA, the CDR3 is TGTGCCAGCAGCATTAGACAGGGGGCCTACGAGCAGTACGTC.

In this sample, this clonotype turned up a few times. This chain joins TRBV12-3 or TRBV12-4 and TRBJ1-2; weak D call: TRBD1 (5 bases). The CDR3 is 14 amino acids. V lost 3 bases and J lost 6, with 14 bases in between. For the CDR3, the DNA is TGTGCCAGCAGTTTCCCCGGGACGCTCGATGGCTACACCTTC. Its protein is CASSFPGTLDGYTF.

This chain joins TRBV3-1 and TRBJ1-1; D may be TRBD1 (6 bases). CDR1 is LGHDT, CDR2 YNNKEL, per germline (reference sequence). The CDR3 has 15 amino acids. With 3 bases removed from V and 1 base from J, the gap between germline ends came to 12 bases. CDR3 nucleotides: TGTGCCAGCAGCCATGTAGGCAGGGGGAACACTGAAGCTTTCTTT. Its protein is CASSHVGRGNTEAFF. Filled out from reference TRBV3-1 and TRBJ1-1, the complete variable domain reads DTAVSQTPKYLVTQMGNDKSIKCEQNLGHDTMYWYKQDSKKFLKIMFSYNNKELIINETVPNRFSPKSPDKAHLNLHINSLELGDSAVYFCASSHVGRGNTEAFFGQGTRLTVV.

The CDR3 protein is CASSSPGAGEQFF. The CDR3 DNA reads TGCGCCAGCAGCAGTCCGGGGGCGGGTGAGCAGTTCTTC. The chain recombines TRBV5-1 with TRBJ2-1; D is perhaps TRBD1 or TRBD2 (6 bases each). The CDR3 runs 13 residues. CDR1 and CDR2 from the germline V gene are SGHRS and YFSETQ. V lost 4 bases to trimming and J lost 9 bases, with 14 bases between them.

The gene calls are TRBV5-1 and TRBJ2-3, with D possibly being TRBD1 (6 bases). The ends were cut back, 4 bases at V and 1 base at J, with 13 bases in the middle. Germline CDR1 SGHRS, CDR2 YFSETQ. This CDR3 comprises 15 residues. CDR3: CASSPNGQRTDTQYF. The CDR3 nucleotides are TGCGCCAGCAGCCCAAACGGACAGCGCACAGATACGCAGTATTTT.

The chain has TRBV2 and TRBJ2-3; 11 nucleotides agree with TRBD2. V shed 8 bases, J shed 6 bases, and the junction held 7 bases outside the gene matches. The germline V gene encodes CDR1 SNHLY and CDR2 FYNNEI. The CDR3 extends over 14 amino acids. This CDR3 is CASSLAGGRDTQYF. For the CDR3, the DNA is TGTGCCAGCTCCCTAGCGGGGGGTCGTGATACGCAGTATTTT.

The chain joins TRBV5-1 to TRBJ2-1, with 13 bases lining up with TRBD2. Trimming cost V 5 bases and J 9 bases; bases outside gene matches: 8. CDR3 length: 15 residues. The germline gives CDR1 SGHRS, CDR2 YFSETQ. This chain's CDR3 is CASSLTSGGRGEQFF. The DNA for the CDR3 is TGCGCCAGCAGTTTGACTAGCGGGGGGCGGGGTGAGCAGTTCTTC. Complete variable domain (other parts from reference TRBV5-1 and TRBJ2-1): KAGVTQTPRYLIKTRGQQVTLSCSPISGHRSVSWYQQTPGQGLQFLFEYFSETQRNKGNFPGRFSGRQFSNSRSEMNVSTLELGDSALYLCASSLTSGGRGEQFFGPGTRLTVL.

This clonotype turned up a few times. The chain couples TRBV7-9 to TRBJ2-3, with D unresolved. The germline V gene has CDR1 SEHNR and CDR2 FQNEAQ (reference sequence). Deletions cut 1 base from V and 5 bases from J, with 13 bases between. The CDR3 runs 15 residues. CDR3 sequence reads: CASSLVSQVGDTQYF. The CDR3, as DNA: TGTGCCAGCAGCTTAGTATCTCAGGTGGGAGATACGCAGTATTTT.

The chain employs TRBV20-1 and TRBJ2-1; D unclear. CDR1 and CDR2 (germline): DFQATT, SNEGSKA (reference sequence). V lost 6 bases and J lost 3, with 9 bases in between. The CDR3 covers 12 residues. In DNA form, the CDR3 reads TGCAGTGCGGCAAGGTTCTACAATGAGCAGTTCTTC. Translation gives CSAARFYNEQFF.

There are many counts of this clonotype. The J gene is TRBJ2-3, the V gene TRBV7-9; 9 bases are shared with TRBD1. CDR1 SEHNR and CDR2 FQNEAQ come from the germline V gene (reference sequence). The CDR3 sequence is 14 residues long. Trimming cost V 7 bases and J 1 base; bases outside gene matches: 3. CDR3 nucleotide sequence: TGTGCCAGCACCTGGGACAGGGGCACAGATACGCAGTATTTT. Encoded protein: CASTWDRGTDTQYF.

The rearrangement links TRBV9 to TRBJ2-5; 8 nucleotides agree with TRBD1. Germline-derived CDR1 and CDR2 are SGDLS and YYNGEE. The V segment lost 10 bases and the J segment 3 bases; nucleotides outside the gene matches: 20. There are 17 residues in the CDR3. In DNA form, the CDR3 reads TGTGCCCCCCCGGAGCCCCGGACAGGGAGTAAGAAAGAGACCCAGTACTTC. Its translation: CAPPEPRTGSKKETQYF.

This clonotype was counted between two and nine times. The chain carries TRBV6-2 or TRBV6-3 and TRBJ1-1; 7 bases agree with TRBD1. In germline, CDR1 is MNHEY, CDR2 SVGEGT. With 10 bases clipped from V and 6 bases from J, the junction kept 11 bases outside the gene matches. CDR3 size: 13 residues. The CDR3 sequence: CATKGAIQAEAFF. The CDR3, as DNA: TGTGCCACCAAGGGGGCCATTCAGGCTGAAGCTTTCTTT.

This clonotype came up a few times. The rearrangement joins TRBV20-1 to TRBJ1-6; 8 bases fit TRBD1. The V gene end was trimmed by 3 bases and the J gene end by 13 bases; junction bases not matched to a gene: 5. CDR1 and CDR2 from the germline V gene are DFQATT and SNEGSKA (reference sequence). There are 12 residues in the CDR3. CDR3 amino acids: CSARDRASPLHF. CDR3 coding DNA: TGCAGTGCTAGGGACAGGGCCTCGCCCCTCCACTTT.

This clonotype was detected a few times. V gene TRBV12-3 or TRBV12-4 combines with J gene TRBJ1-1; D is undetermined. The CDR3 sequence is 15 residues long. Trimming cost V 5 bases and J 11 bases, with 24 bases left between them. CDR3: CASSSQPFGVQMAFF. CDR3 DNA sequence: TGTGCCAGCAGTAGCCAACCCTTTGGGGTACAGATGGCTTTCTTT.

In this sample, this clonotype turned up many times. The chain is built from TRBV7-2 and TRBJ1-6; D gene ambiguous. The germline V and J ends were trimmed by 3 bases and 8 bases, with 8 bases remaining between them. The CDR3 totals 13 residues. Germline V gene lookup returns CDR1 SGHTA and CDR2 FQGNSA. The CDR3 sequence: CASSLVGYSPLHF. CDR3 sequence (DNA): TGTGCCAGCAGCTTGGTGGGCTATTCACCCCTCCACTTT. Full variable domain (outside the CDR3, taken from reference TRBV7-2 and TRBJ1-6): GAGVSQSPSNKVTEKGKDVELRCDPISGHTALYWYRQSLGQGLEFLIYFQGNSAPDKSGLPSDRFSAERTGGSVSTLTIQRTQQEDSAVYLCASSLVGYSPLHFGNGTRLTVT.